This passage covers 18 T cell receptor beta chains from one sample sequenced in a study of CD8+CD57+ T cells in acquired aplastic anemia. Using genomic DNA as the template, TCR beta VDJ and CDR3 profiling was carried out. TCRdb reprocessed the reads via MiXCR and lists one record per CDR3 protein. The table shows 200,000 to 250,000 distinct CDR3 sequences, with approximately 60% occurring only once. Sequenced sample: sorted CD4+, CD8+, or CD8+CD57+ T cells (not recorded which) from PBMCs. The receptors were gathered from a human donor in good health.

This clonotype was picked up many times. The chain carries TRBV19 and TRBJ2-1; TRBD1 or TRBD2 may be the D gene (5 bases each). This CDR3 comprises 14 residues. The V end lost 3 bases, the J end lost 4 bases, and 10 bases lay between the germline ends. Germline CDR1 and CDR2: LNHDA and SQIVND (reference sequence). CDR3 sequence: CASSIGTGYNEQFF. The CDR3 coding sequence is TGTGCCAGTAGTATCGGGACGGGGTACAATGAGCAGTTCTTC.

This clonotype was seen a handful of times. V gene TRBV25-1 combines with J gene TRBJ2-3, with 7 bases aligning to TRBD1. V gave up 9 bases and J gave up 1 base; unmatched junction bases: 7. The CDR3 is 14 residues long. Germline assignment: CDR1 MGHDK and CDR2 SYGVNS. CDR3 sequence reads: CASIGTGGTDTQYF. The DNA of the CDR3 is TGTGCCAGTATAGGAACAGGGGGCACAGATACGCAGTATTTT.

J is TRBJ1-2 and V is TRBV29-1, with a possible D match to TRBD1 (6 bases). V was cut by 4 bases and J by 0 bases, with 18 bases left in between. The CDR3 runs 16 residues. Germline CDR1 and CDR2: SQVTM and ANQGSEA. The CDR3 region is CSVGTPAWTANYGYTF. In DNA form, the CDR3 reads TGCAGCGTTGGGACCCCTGCGTGGACAGCTAACTATGGCTACACCTTC.

This clonotype was recorded a few times. The rearrangement links TRBV5-5 to TRBJ2-1; 11 bases agree with TRBD2. V dropped 4 bases and J dropped 6; count of bases not matched to a gene: 9. Germline V gives CDR1 SGHKS, CDR2 YYEKEE (reference sequence). This CDR3 spans 16 amino acids. The CDR3 region is CASSIRLAGSRNEQFF. Here the CDR3 DNA reads TGTGCCAGCAGCATAAGACTAGCGGGATCCCGCAATGAGCAGTTCTTC.

The genes are TRBV10-1 and TRBJ2-3; 7 nucleotides match TRBD2. The CDR3 is made up of 20 amino acids. Germline V gene lookup returns CDR1 WNHNN and CDR2 SYGVQD (reference sequence). Trimming took 7 bases from V and 5 from J; bases not matched to a gene: 27. The CDR3 loop reads CASTIYSRVGGSSAGDTQYF. The CDR3, as DNA: TGCGCCAGCACCATCTATAGCAGGGTGGGGGGGTCCTCCGCAGGAGATACGCAGTATTTT.

This chain connects TRBV29-1 to TRBJ2-7; weak D call: TRBD1 (6 bases). The germline V gene encodes CDR1 SQVTM and CDR2 ANQGSEA. This CDR3 is built from 13 residues. V lost 4 bases and J lost 1, with 11 bases in between. DNA of the CDR3: TGCAGCGTTGCGGGCAGGGGATCCTACGAGCAGTACTTC. Amino acids: CSVAGRGSYEQYF.

The CDR3 loop is CASSAWGANGYTF. The CDR3 nucleotides are TGTGCCAGCTCTGCTTGGGGGGCGAATGGCTACACCTTC. V gene TRBV5-8 combines with J gene TRBJ1-2, with D tentatively TRBD1 (6 bases). Germline CDR1 and CDR2: SGHTS and YDEGEE. This CDR3 spans 13 amino acids. V gave up 7 bases and J gave up 6 bases, with 16 bases separating them.

The rearrangement joins TRBV5-6 to TRBJ2-5, with 7 nucleotides matching TRBD1. J lost 4 bases, V lost 4 bases, and 10 bases had no gene match. The CDR3 sequence is 15 residues long. CDR1 SGHDT and CDR2 YYEEEE come from the germline V gene. The DNA of the CDR3 is TGTGCCAGCAGCCCGACCCAAGGGGGCGGAGAGACCCAGTACTTC. This gives the protein CASSPTQGGGETQYF.

This chain connects TRBV20-1 to TRBJ2-7, with D possibly TRBD1 on 5 matching bases. The V gene's germline CDR1 is DFQATT and CDR2 SNEGSKA (reference sequence). CDR3 length: 12 amino acids. In nucleotides, the CDR3 is TGCAGCGCTCAGTCGGACAAGGGCGAGCAGTACTTC. It yields the protein CSAQSDKGEQYF.

J is TRBJ1-5 and V is TRBV20-1; D uncertain. Trimming cost V 3 bases and J 5 bases, with 11 bases left between them. The germline V gene encodes CDR1 DFQATT and CDR2 SNEGSKA (reference sequence). The CDR3 is 13 amino acids. The DNA of the CDR3 is TGCAGTGCTAGCGGCAAGGAGTATCAGCCCCAGCATTTT. It specifies CSASGKEYQPQHF.

The chain couples TRBV20-1 to TRBJ2-7; 10 bases line up with TRBD2. J was trimmed by 3 bases and V by 1 base; bases with no gene match: 6. Germline V lookup: CDR1 DFQATT, CDR2 SNEGSKA (reference sequence). The CDR3 has 15 amino acids. CDR3 in DNA: TGCAGTGCTAGAGGAACTAGCGGGATTTTCTACGAGCAGTACTTC. Its protein product is CSARGTSGIFYEQYF.

The V gene is TRBV24-1, the J gene TRBJ1-2; the D is unclear. The CDR3 is 15 amino acids. V shed 6 bases and J shed 0 bases, with 13 bases lying between them. Germline V gene data show CDR1 as KGHDR and CDR2 as SFDVKD. CDR3 nucleotide sequence: TGTGCCACCAGTCCCGCGGGCGGAGCTAACTATGGCTACACCTTC. Protein product: CATSPAGGANYGYTF.

CDR3: CASSPGLALRDTQYF. CDR3 nucleotide sequence: TGTGCCAGCAGCCCCGGACTAGCGCTGCGAGATACGCAGTATTTT. This chain joins TRBV7-9 and TRBJ2-3; 9 bases are a match to TRBD2. The germline CDR1 and CDR2 sequences are SEHNR and FQNEAQ (reference sequence). With V trimmed by 5 bases and J by 5 bases, 8 bases remained unmatched. This CDR3 contains 15 residues.

This clonotype was seen once. The chain is built from TRBV20-1 and TRBJ1-2; TRBD1 is a possible D gene (6 bases). The germline CDR1 and CDR2 sequences are DFQATT and SNEGSKA (reference sequence). The V and J ends lost 0 bases and 6 bases respectively, with 8 bases between them. The CDR3 is 12 residues long. The CDR3 protein is CSARDWGHGYTF. DNA of the CDR3: TGCAGTGCTAGAGATTGGGGGCATGGCTACACCTTC.

The gene calls are TRBV29-1 and TRBJ2-7, with D possibly called TRBD1 or TRBD2 (5 bases each). The CDR3 is 11 residues long. CDR1 and CDR2 from the germline V gene are SQVTM and ANQGSEA. The V end lost 4 bases, the J end lost 5 bases, and 9 bases lay between the germline ends. CDR3 sequence reads: CSVGGRDEQYF. The CDR3 nucleotides read TGCAGCGTTGGGGGACGGGACGAGCAGTACTTC.

This chain connects TRBV10-2 to TRBJ1-1; TRBD1 might be the D (5 bases). The CDR3 runs 13 residues. Trimming took off 8 bases at V and 0 bases at J, with 10 bases between the two ends. The V gene's germline CDR1 is WSHSY and CDR2 SAAADI. CDR3 nucleotide sequence: TGCGCCAGCGGGGACGGCATGAACACTGAAGCTTTCTTT. Its protein is CASGDGMNTEAFF.

The rearrangement uses TRBV2 and TRBJ2-1; 11 bases map to TRBD1. The CDR3 length is 15 residues. Germline V CDR1 and CDR2: SNHLY, FYNNEI. J was trimmed by 6 bases and V by 7 bases; bases with no gene match: 8. The CDR3 loop is CASTQDRGLCNEQFF. In DNA, the CDR3 is TGTGCCAGCACTCAGGACAGGGGGCTTTGCAATGAGCAGTTCTTC.

The V gene is TRBV7-8, the J gene TRBJ2-7, with a possible D match to TRBD1 (6 bases). The CDR3 is 13 amino acids. The V gene lost 5 bases and the J gene lost 5 bases, with 13 bases spanning the gap. Germline V gene data show CDR1 as SGHVS and CDR2 as FQNEAQ. CDR3 region: CASSPEGENEQYF. The CDR3 DNA is TGTGCCAGCAGCCCAGAGGGGGAAAACGAGCAGTACTTC.